This entry features one TCR beta chain sequence. Its specificity is unknown. The data stem from a study of cytomegalovirus exposure and HLA in healthy donors. Study summary: The 120 validation repertoires, a later analysis reported, used the same platform as the roughly 660 repertoires from the first cohort. Study observations and caveats: Most TCRs appeared rarely, but some public TCRs recurred in many donors. Reports indicated that the classifier achieved high specificity and sensitivity in diagnosing cytomegalovirus status. The investigators catalogued 150 to 200 TCR beta chains as cytomegalovirus-associated.

Measured with immunoSEQ multiplex PCR; TCRdb has only the in-frame clones, and not every one. The repertoire includes roughly 120,000 clones, about 85% of them detected once, and roughly 2% sits in the top ten. This TCR derives from a woman aged 25 to 39 in good health and CMV-seronegative. The sequenced sample was PBMCs.

CDR3 nucleotide sequence: TGTGCCAGCAGCCGGAACACCGGGGAGCTGTTTTTT. It yields the protein CASSRNTGELFF. This chain uses TRBV9 with TRBJ2-2, with D unclear. V shed 4 bases and J shed 1 base, with 2 bases lying between them. This CDR3 spans 12 amino acids. Looked up from germline, CDR1 is SGDLS and CDR2 is YYNGEE.